This T cell receptor beta chain was captured by sequencing in a study of cytomegalovirus exposure and HLA in healthy donors. Broader study findings: The likely origin of a cluster of highly shared sequence variants was a sequencing artifact.

Germline V gene data show CDR1 as MNHEY and CDR2 as SMNVEV (reference sequence). Trimming pared 5 bases from V and 5 bases from J, leaving 19 bases between. The CDR3 has 15 residues. Both 60 Vbeta primers and 13 Jbeta primers went into the PCR. The data were produced by immunoSEQ multiplex PCR, yet TCRdb's version contains in-frame clones alone and is incomplete. Counted here are 150,000 to 200,000 clones, 79% occurring once; the ten biggest clones make up approximately 0.69%. A word on this clone: As yet, its antigen is unknown.

Input material: PBMCs. The V call is TRBV27, the J call TRBJ2-7; weak D call: TRBD1 (7 bases). The TCR was taken from a woman between 40 and 55 years old in good health and CMV-seronegative. The chain's CDR3 is CASSPQGGRGHEQYF. The CDR3 region has the DNA TGTGCCAGCAGTCCCCAGGGGGGCAGGGGACACGAGCAGTACTTC.